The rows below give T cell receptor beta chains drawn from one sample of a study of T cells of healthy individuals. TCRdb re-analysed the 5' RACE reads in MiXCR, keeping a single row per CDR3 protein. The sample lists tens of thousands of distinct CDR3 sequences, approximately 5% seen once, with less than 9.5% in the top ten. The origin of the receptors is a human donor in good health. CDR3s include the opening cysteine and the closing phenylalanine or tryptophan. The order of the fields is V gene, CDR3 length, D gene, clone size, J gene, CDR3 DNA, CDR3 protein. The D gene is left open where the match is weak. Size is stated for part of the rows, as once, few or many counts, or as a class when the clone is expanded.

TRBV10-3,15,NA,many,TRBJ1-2,TGTGCCATCACCTCGGACAGAGATCTTAACTATGGCTACACCTTC,CAITSDRDLNYGYTF
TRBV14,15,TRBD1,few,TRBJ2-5,TGTGCCAGCAGCCAAGATACAACAGGGGGGGAGACCCAGTACTTC,CASSQDTTGGETQYF
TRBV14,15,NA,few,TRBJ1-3,TGTGCCAGCAGCCCCTGGGGGATCTCTGGAAACACCATATATTTT,CASSPWGISGNTIYF
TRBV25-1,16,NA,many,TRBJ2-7,TGTGCCAGCGGAGGACAGACAGGACTACCCTCCTACGAGCAGTACTTC,CASGGQTGLPSYEQYF
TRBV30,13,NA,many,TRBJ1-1,TGTACCTGGAGGACGGGATTAAACACTGAAGCTTTCTTT,CTWRTGLNTEAFF
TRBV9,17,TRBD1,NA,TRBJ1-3,TGTGCCAGCAGCGTAACAACGGGACAGGGGTTTGGAAACACCATATATTTT,CASSVTTGQGFGNTIYF
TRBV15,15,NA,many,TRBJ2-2,TGTGCCACCAGCAGAGGAGGAGATATTGAGGGGGAGCTGTTTTTT,CATSRGGDIEGELFF
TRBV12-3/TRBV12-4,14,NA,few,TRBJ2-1,TGTGCCAGCAGTTTCCATCTAATGGGGAATGAGCAGTTCTTC,CASSFHLMGNEQFF
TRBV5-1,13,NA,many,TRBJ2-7,TGCGCCAGCAGCTTGGCAGGAGGCCACGAGCAGTACTTC,CASSLAGGHEQYF
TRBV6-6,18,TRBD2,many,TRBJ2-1,TGTGCCAGCAGCCGAATCGGGACTAGCGGGCGTTCCTACAATGAGCAGTTCTTC,CASSRIGTSGRSYNEQFF
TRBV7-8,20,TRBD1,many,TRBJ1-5,TGTGCCAGCAGCTCCCGGGACAGCCTACTAACCGGGGGTCTTGGCAGCCCCCAGCATTTT,CASSSRDSLLTGGLGSPQHF
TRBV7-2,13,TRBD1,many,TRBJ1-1,TGTGCCAGCAGTCGACAGGGGAACACTGAAGCTTTCTTT,CASSRQGNTEAFF
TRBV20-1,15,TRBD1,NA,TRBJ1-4,TGCAGTGCCAACAGGGGAGGTTCGACTAATGAAAAACTGTTTTTT,CSANRGGSTNEKLFF
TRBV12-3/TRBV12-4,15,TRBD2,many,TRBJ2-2,TGTGCCAGCAGCGGAGCGGGGGGTAGCCCCGGGGAGCTGTTTTTT,CASSGAGGSPGELFF
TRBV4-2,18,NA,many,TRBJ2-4,TGTGCCAGCAGCCAGGGTAGCCGAGCGGAGCTAGCCAAAAACATTCAGTACTTC,CASSQGSRAELAKNIQYF
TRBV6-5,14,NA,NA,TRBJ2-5,TGTGCCAGCAGAACACAGGGTGTGGGAGAGACCCAGTACTTC,CASRTQGVGETQYF
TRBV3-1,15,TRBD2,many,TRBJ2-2,TGTGCCAGCAGCCTAGCGGGGGGGCGTGTCGGGGAGCTGTTTTTT,CASSLAGGRVGELFF
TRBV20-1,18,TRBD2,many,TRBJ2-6,TGCAGTGCTCCCACACTAGCGGGGTTACCCTCTGGGGCCAACGTCCTGACTTTC,CSAPTLAGLPSGANVLTF
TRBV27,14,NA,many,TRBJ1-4,TGTGCCAGCAGTTTAGTGCAGGGGAGTGAAAAACTGTTTTTT,CASSLVQGSEKLFF
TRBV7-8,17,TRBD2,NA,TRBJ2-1,TGTGCCAGCAGCTTAGTGGGGTGGGAGGGAGTCGACAATGAGCAGTTCTTC,CASSLVGWEGVDNEQFF
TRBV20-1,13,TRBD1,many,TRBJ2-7,TGCAGTGCCGCCCGACAGGGGTCCTACGAGCAGTACTTC,CSAARQGSYEQYF
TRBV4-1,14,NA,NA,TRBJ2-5,TGCGCCAGCAACCAAATCGGCGGTCAAGAGACCCAGTACTTC,CASNQIGGQETQYF
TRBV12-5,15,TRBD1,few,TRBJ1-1,TGTGCTAGTGGACTAGACAGGGTTCGGAACACTGAAGCTTTCTTT,CASGLDRVRNTEAFF
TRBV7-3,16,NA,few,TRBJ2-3,TGTGCCAGCAGCTTAAAAGGGACGGTAGGGACAGATACGCAGTATTTT,CASSLKGTVGTDTQYF
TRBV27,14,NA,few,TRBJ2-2,TGTGCCAGCAGTTGGGGCAAAGGGGCCGGGGAGCTGTTTTTT,CASSWGKGAGELFF
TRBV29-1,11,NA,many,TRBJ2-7,TGCAGCGCTAAGACAGACTACGAGCAGTACTTC,CSAKTDYEQYF
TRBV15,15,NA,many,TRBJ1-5,TGTGCCACCAGCAGGGAACAGTATAGCAATCAGCCCCAGCATTTT,CATSREQYSNQPQHF
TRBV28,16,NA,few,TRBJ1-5,TGTGCCAGCAGTTTGGCCGGGAATAGGGGCAATCAGCCCCAGCATTTT,CASSLAGNRGNQPQHF
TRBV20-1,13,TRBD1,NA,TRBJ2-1,TGCAGTGCCAGGGACAGGCGTTACAATGAGCAGTTCTTC,CSARDRRYNEQFF
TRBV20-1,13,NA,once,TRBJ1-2,TGCAGAGCTCCCCGGGCAGGGCGGGGAGGCTACACCTTC,CRAPRAGRGGYTF
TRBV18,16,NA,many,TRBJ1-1,TGTGCCAGCTCACCACTGAGACGCCTAGTGAACACTGAAGCTTTCTTT,CASSPLRRLVNTEAFF
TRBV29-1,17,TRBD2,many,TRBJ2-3,TGCAGCACTAGTTTGTACGCTAGCGGGGGGGCCCAAGATACGCAGTATTTT,CSTSLYASGGAQDTQYF